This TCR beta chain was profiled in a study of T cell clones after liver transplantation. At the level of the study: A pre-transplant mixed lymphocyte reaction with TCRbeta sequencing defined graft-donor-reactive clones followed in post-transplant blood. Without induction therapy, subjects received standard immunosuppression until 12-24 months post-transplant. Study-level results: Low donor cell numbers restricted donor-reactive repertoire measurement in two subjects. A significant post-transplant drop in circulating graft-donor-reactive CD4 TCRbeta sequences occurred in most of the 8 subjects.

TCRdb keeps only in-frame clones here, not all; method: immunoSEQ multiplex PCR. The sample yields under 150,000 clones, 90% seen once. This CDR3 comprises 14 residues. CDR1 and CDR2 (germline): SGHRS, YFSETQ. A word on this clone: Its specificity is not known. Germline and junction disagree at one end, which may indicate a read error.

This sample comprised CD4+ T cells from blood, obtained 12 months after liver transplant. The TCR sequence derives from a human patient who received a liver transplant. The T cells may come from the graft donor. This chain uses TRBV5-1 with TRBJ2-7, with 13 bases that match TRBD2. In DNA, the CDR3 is TGCGCCAGCAGCTTGGGGACTAGCGGGAGTCCCTATTTATTC. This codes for CASSLGTSGSPYLF.